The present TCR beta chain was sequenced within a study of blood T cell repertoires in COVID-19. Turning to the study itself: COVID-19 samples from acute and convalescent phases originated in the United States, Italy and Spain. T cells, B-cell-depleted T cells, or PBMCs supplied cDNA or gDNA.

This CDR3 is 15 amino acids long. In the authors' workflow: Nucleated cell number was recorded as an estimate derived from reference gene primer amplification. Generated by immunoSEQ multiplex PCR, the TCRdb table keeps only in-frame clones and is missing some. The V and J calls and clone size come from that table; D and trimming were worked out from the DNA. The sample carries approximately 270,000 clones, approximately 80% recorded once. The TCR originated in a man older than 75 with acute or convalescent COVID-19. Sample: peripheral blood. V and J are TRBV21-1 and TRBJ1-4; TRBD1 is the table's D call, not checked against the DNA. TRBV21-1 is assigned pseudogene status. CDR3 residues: CASSATGRGSEKLFF. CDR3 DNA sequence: TGTGCCAGCAGCGCCACAGGCAGGGGTTCTGAAAAACTGTTTTTT.